Included here is one T cell receptor beta chain sequence, with context. These data are taken from a study of T cell changes during pregnancy in multiple sclerosis. Only in-frame clones appear in the TCRdb table, and some are missing; sequencing was by immunoSEQ multiplex PCR. The sample consists of 35,000 to 45,000 clones, over 75% of them appearing once. The CDR3 spans 13 residues. V was shortened by 6 bases and J by 0 bases, with 9 bases between the two germline ends. Germline CDR1 and CDR2: MDHEN and SYDVKM. The TCR comes from a female donor with multiple sclerosis, enrolled in a pregnancy study. The chain has TRBV28 and TRBJ2-7, with D perhaps matching TRBD1 (5 bases). The starting material was CD8+ T cells from peripheral blood mononuclear cells, obtained before pregnancy. CDR3 protein: CASSWQGSYEQYF. CDR3 sequence (DNA): TGTGCCAGCAGCTGGCAGGGCTCCTACGAGCAGTACTTC.